A single sample is the source of the 9 T cell receptor beta chains below, sequenced in a study of blood T cell repertoires in COVID-19. Method: immunoSEQ multiplex PCR; TCRdb's copy keeps in-frame clones and lacks some. The table records some 170,000 clones, roughly 82% of them present only once. The source material was peripheral blood. These receptor sequences come from a woman aged 70-85 years with acute or convalescent COVID-19.

This chain joins TRBV28 and TRBJ2-5; tentative D call: TRBD2 (6 bases). V was cut by 2 bases and J by 0 bases, with 7 bases left in between. Germline CDR1 MDHEN, CDR2 SYDVKM. This CDR3 region has 14 residues. CDR3 in DNA: TGTGCCAGCAGTTTAGGCGGGAACCAAGAGACCCAGTACTTC. As protein: CASSLGGNQETQYF.

This clone was observed a single time. This chain uses TRBV7-2 with TRBJ2-2, with D perhaps TRBD1 (5 bases). This CDR3 comprises 14 residues. CDR1 is SGHTA and CDR2 is FQGNSA in the germline V gene. V was trimmed by 5 bases and J by 6 bases, leaving 13 bases between them. The CDR3 is CASSPETVAGELFF. The CDR3 DNA follows: TGTGCCAGCAGCCCCGAGACAGTTGCCGGGGAGCTGTTTTTT.

This sequence joins TRBV3-1 (or the pseudogene TRBV3-2) and TRBJ1-1, with 7 bases that match TRBD1. Trimming at V came to 1 base and at J to 6 bases, leaving 5 bases not matched to a gene. CDR3 length: 14 residues. Germline V lookup: CDR1 LGHDT, CDR2 YNNKEL (reference sequence). CDR3 in amino acids: CASSQGDRAPEAFF. In nucleotides, the CDR3 is TGTGCCAGCAGCCAAGGAGACAGGGCCCCTGAAGCTTTCTTT.

The chain recombines TRBV6-5 with TRBJ2-7, with 8 bases lining up with TRBD1. Trimming removed 2 bases from V and 6 bases from J; junction bases left unmatched: 6. Germline V gene sequence: CDR1 MNHEY, CDR2 SVGAGI. The CDR3 covers 14 residues. The CDR3 protein is CASSYMGQDGEQYF. The CDR3 DNA sequence: TGTGCCAGCAGTTACATGGGACAGGATGGCGAGCAGTACTTC.

This chain connects TRBV6-4 to TRBJ1-2; D gene unclear. Germline CDR1 is MRHNA and CDR2 is SNTAGT. The ends were cut back, 0 bases at V and 14 bases at J, with 10 bases in the middle. The CDR3 sequence is 11 residues long. The CDR3 DNA reads TGTGCCAGCAGTGACTCACCAGGTGAGACCTTC. This sequence encodes CASSDSPGETF.

The chain joins TRBV14 to TRBJ2-5, with 10 bases fitting TRBD2. Germline V gene data show CDR1 as SGHDN and CDR2 as FVKESK. The V and J ends lost 0 bases and 1 base, in that order; junction bases with no gene match: 8. The CDR3 runs to 18 residues. The chain's CDR3 is CASSQDGVAGGIQETQYF. The DNA of the CDR3 is TGTGCCAGCAGCCAAGATGGGGTAGCGGGGGGTATCCAAGAGACCCAGTACTTC.

The rearrangement links TRBV10-1 to TRBJ2-2; D remains ambiguous. Germline CDR1 is WNHNN and CDR2 is SYGVQD (reference sequence). V was trimmed by 6 bases and J by 5 bases, leaving 19 bases between them. The CDR3 sequence is 16 residues long. This CDR3 reads CASSRGSNLRTGELFF. The CDR3, as DNA: TGCGCCAGCAGCAGAGGATCCAATCTCCGGACCGGGGAGCTGTTTTTT.

The chain joins TRBV19 to TRBJ1-6, with 11 bases identical to TRBD1. The CDR3 totals 16 residues. Trimming took 5 bases from V and 8 from J; bases not matched to a gene: 8. Germline V CDR1 and CDR2: LNHDA, SQIVND (reference sequence). The CDR3 here is CASSGTGTGGYSPLHF. The CDR3 DNA reads TGTGCCAGTAGTGGAACCGGGACAGGGGGTTATTCACCCCTCCACTTT.

The rearrangement links TRBV2 to TRBJ1-1, with D unclear. CDR3 length: 14 amino acids. The V and J ends lost 8 bases and 0 bases respectively, with 13 bases between them. Germline CDR1 SNHLY, CDR2 FYNNEI. Here the CDR3 DNA reads TGTGCCAGCGGCAGGACTAACATGAACACTGAAGCTTTCTTT. Translated: CASGRTNMNTEAFF.